The 5 T cell receptor beta chains presented below share a single source sample, sequenced in a study of blood T cell repertoires in COVID-19. Assay used: immunoSEQ multiplex PCR; TCRdb lists only in-frame clones, some missing. Altogether under 200,000 clones are present, approximately 84% being singletons, with the ten largest covering around 5%. What was sequenced was peripheral blood. Receptor source: a woman of 80 years or more with acute or convalescent COVID-19.

J is TRBJ1-2 and V is TRBV10-1; 9 bases are a match to TRBD1. In germline, CDR1 is WNHNN, CDR2 SYGVQD (reference sequence). This CDR3 has 14 residues. V lost 8 bases and J lost 8; bases outside the gene matches: 12. The chain's CDR3 is CASGRTGGRGGYTF. The CDR3 DNA follows: TGCGCCAGCGGAAGAACAGGGGGCCGCGGGGGCTACACCTTC.

Concerning this clone itself: Other DNA sequences in this specimen translate into the identical CDR3. The chain employs TRBV10-3 and TRBJ1-5, with 8 bases that match TRBD1. The CDR3 contains 14 residues. Germline V CDR1 and CDR2: ENHRY, SYGVKD. Unmatched junction bases numbered 3, after V lost 6 bases and J lost 2 bases. CDR3 sequence (DNA): TGTGCCATCAGCGGGACAGGTGGCAATCAGCCCCAGCATTTT. Translated, it gives CAISGTGGNQPQHF.

The rearrangement uses TRBV6-5 and TRBJ2-7; TRBD1 is a possible D gene (5 bases). CDR3 length: 14 amino acids. Trimming removed 5 bases from V and 2 bases from J, with 13 bases in between. Germline V gene data show CDR1 as MNHEY and CDR2 as SVGAGI. In DNA form, the CDR3 reads TGTGCCAGCAGTACCGGACAAGACCCCTACGAGCAGTACTTC. It is translated as CASSTGQDPYEQYF.

The genes are TRBV19 and TRBJ2-3; D may be TRBD1 (7 bases). Trimming stripped 5 bases from V and 6 bases from J, with 21 bases between. Germline assignment: CDR1 LNHDA and CDR2 SQIVND (reference sequence). The length of the CDR3 is 16 residues. The CDR3 protein is CASSPRGGTVPDTQYF. The DNA of the CDR3 is TGTGCCAGTAGTCCTAGAGGAGGGACAGTTCCCGATACGCAGTATTTT.

This clone showed up just a few times. V and J are TRBV27 and TRBJ2-4, with TRBD2 matching 10 bases. The CDR3 runs to 19 residues. Per the germline V gene, CDR1 is MNHEY and CDR2 is SMNVEV (reference sequence). Losses at the gene ends were 5 bases for V and 0 bases for J; bases not matched to a gene: 13. As DNA, the CDR3 is TGTGCCAGCAGTGGGATGAGAACTAGCGGGACCCTAGCCAAAAACATTCAGTACTTC. It codes for CASSGMRTSGTLAKNIQYF.